These 30 T cell receptor beta chains were sequenced from one sample in a study of human T cells and chemical hapten exposure. TCRdb redid the calling of the RACE reads with MiXCR, one entry per CDR3 protein. The table includes about 300,000 distinct CDR3 sequences, 5% to 6.5% detected once. Time point reported: pre-sensitization, week 0. The treatment denotes: therapeutic diphenylcyclopropenone sensitization with weekly scalp DPC. Sample: whole blood, taken in connection with sensitization to the hapten diphenylcyclopropenone (DPC). The receptors originated from a woman aged 18-35 years with alopecia areata. Some clones in this sample may be carry-over from other donors' samples.

With respect to this clonotype: A read error may account for a junction end that differs from germline. The chain employs TRBV7-2 and TRBJ2-1; 11 nucleotides match TRBD2. Germline loops: CDR1 SGHTA, CDR2 FQGNSA. The CDR3 is 14 amino acids. CDR3 residues: CASSLSGGARIVVF. The CDR3 bases are TGTGCCAGCAGCCTTAGCGGGGGGGCCCGAATAGTCGTCTTC.

Ten or more counts support this clonotype. V is TRBV28 and J is TRBJ1-2; D may be TRBD1 (5 bases). The length of the CDR3 is 14 residues. The ends were cut back, 2 bases at V and 5 bases at J, with 12 bases in the middle. The V gene's germline CDR1 is MDHEN and CDR2 SYDVKM. The CDR3 reads CASSLGGVAYGYTF. DNA of the CDR3: TGTGCCAGCAGTTTAGGGGGGGTGGCTTATGGCTACACCTTC.

This clonotype was counted only a few times. The chain employs TRBV20-1 and TRBJ1-1; no reliable D call. The CDR3 runs to 12 residues. The V gene lost 6 bases and the J gene lost 1 base, with 9 bases spanning the gap. CDR1 and CDR2 (germline): DFQATT, SNEGSKA (reference sequence). DNA of the CDR3: TGCAGTGCCTCTAACCCGAACACTGAAGCTTTCTTT. It encodes CSASNPNTEAFF.

There are a few counts of this clonotype. The rearrangement links TRBV4-1 to TRBJ1-5; maybe TRBD1 (5 bases). The CDR3 runs 15 residues. V was clipped by 3 bases and J by 5 bases, with 14 bases between them. CDR1 is MGHRA, CDR2 YSYEKL, per germline. DNA of the CDR3: TGCGCCAGCAGCCAGCCCGACAGCTGGGATCAGCCCCAGCATTTT. Translating it yields CASSQPDSWDQPQHF.

This clonotype appeared many times. The gene calls are TRBV5-1 and TRBJ1-1; 8 nucleotides align to TRBD1. V dropped 7 bases and J dropped 4; count of bases not matched to a gene: 18. CDR1 SGHRS and CDR2 YFSETQ come from the germline V gene. The CDR3 consists of 17 residues. CDR3 nucleotide sequence: TGCGCCAGCGGAGAAGGAGGGACAGGCCCCATCGGCACTGAAGCTTTCTTT. This translates into CASGEGGTGPIGTEAFF.

This clonotype was recorded at least ten times. This may arise from a read error, as a much more abundant clone is one base away. J is TRBJ1-2 and V is TRBV12-5, with TRBD1 identical over 10 bases. The CDR3 covers 15 residues. Germline CDR1 is LGHNT and CDR2 is FRNRAP. This chain's CDR3 is CAGGLGGTGADGYTF. The CDR3, as DNA: TGTGCTGGTGGTTTGGGGGGGACAGGGGCCGATGGCTACACCTTC.

This clonotype was seen a few times. V and J are TRBV2 and TRBJ1-5, with 7 nucleotides matching TRBD1. This CDR3 contains 17 residues. Per germline, CDR1 SNHLY and CDR2 FYNNEI. V trimming: 4 bases; J trimming: 7 bases; junction bases outside the gene matches: 16. The CDR3 DNA is TGTGCCAGCAGTGTAGGTCCCACGGACAGGTTACGGCAGCCCCAGCATTTT. Protein sequence: CASSVGPTDRLRQPQHF.

This clonotype was observed a few times. The chain employs TRBV9 and TRBJ2-3; 10 bases fit TRBD1. The germline gives CDR1 SGDLS, CDR2 YYNGEE. The CDR3 loop spans 21 amino acids. With 0 bases clipped from V and 4 bases from J, the junction kept 20 bases outside the gene matches. The CDR3 sequence: CASSVEAPGQGTFGVPDTQYF. CDR3 in DNA: TGTGCCAGCAGCGTAGAGGCGCCGGGACAGGGGACTTTCGGGGTCCCAGATACGCAGTATTTT.

This clonotype was seen more than once but under ten times. The rearrangement joins TRBV6-4 to TRBJ2-2; D possibly uses TRBD1 or TRBD2 (5 bases each). V was trimmed by 2 bases and J by 4 bases, leaving 11 bases between them. The CDR3 contains 15 residues. Germline V lookup: CDR1 MRHNA, CDR2 SNTAGT. The CDR3: CASSDGAEGTGELFF. CDR3 DNA: TGTGCCAGCAGTGACGGGGCCGAGGGCACCGGGGAGCTGTTTTTT.

This clonotype was counted a few times. The chain recombines TRBV5-1 with TRBJ2-5, with D perhaps assigned TRBD1 or TRBD2 (5 bases each). The CDR3 loop spans 16 amino acids. Per germline, CDR1 SGHRS and CDR2 YFSETQ. V lost 3 bases and J 2 bases, leaving 17 bases between the germline ends. CDR3 amino acids: CASSSPSRGIQETQYF. The CDR3 DNA reads as TGCGCCAGCAGCTCCCCGAGCCGGGGCATTCAAGAGACCCAGTACTTC.

The sample holds many counts of this clonotype. The chain couples TRBV4-1 to TRBJ2-5; D is uncertain. This CDR3 has 14 amino acids. Germline V gene lookup returns CDR1 MGHRA and CDR2 YSYEKL. The germline V and J ends were trimmed by 4 bases and 5 bases, with 14 bases remaining between them. Here the CDR3 DNA reads TGCGCCAGCAGCCTGGAGCACACCGCCGAGACCCAGTACTTC. Translation gives CASSLEHTAETQYF.

This clonotype was seen many times. J is TRBJ2-7 and V is TRBV10-3, with D unresolved. The V end was cut by 2 bases, the J end by 2 bases, with 7 bases between. The germline gives CDR1 ENHRY, CDR2 SYGVKD. The CDR3 consists of 13 residues. CDR3 amino acids: CAISEGRTYEQYF. The CDR3 DNA reads TGTGCCATCAGTGAGGGCAGAACCTACGAGCAGTACTTC.

The table lists this clonotype with many counts. The rearrangement uses TRBV7-2 and TRBJ2-1, with 8 bases that match TRBD2. The CDR3 covers 14 residues. J gave up 7 bases and V 6 bases, and 8 bases lay outside the gene matches. CDR1 and CDR2 (germline): SGHTA, FQGNSA. The CDR3 DNA reads as TGTGCCAGCAGACTTGGGGGGACTAGGAATGAGCAGTTCTTC. Translation: CASRLGGTRNEQFF.

The CDR3 protein is CSARDGFITGEQFF. The CDR3 region has the DNA TGCAGTGCTAGAGATGGTTTTATCACGGGTGAGCAGTTCTTC. The rearrangement uses TRBV20-1 and TRBJ2-1; D unclear. Between the trimmed V and J ends, which lost 0 bases and 9 bases, there was a span of 15 bases. The CDR3 sequence is 14 residues long. Germline lookup yields CDR1 DFQATT and CDR2 SNEGSKA (reference sequence).

This clonotype was seen ten or more times. This chain joins TRBV10-3 and TRBJ2-3; 9 bases are shared with TRBD2. The V gene end was trimmed by 4 bases and the J gene end by 2 bases; junction bases not matched to a gene: 4. The CDR3 contains 15 residues. The germline V gene has CDR1 ENHRY and CDR2 SYGVKD. The CDR3 here is CAISGLAGNTDTQYF. The CDR3 DNA sequence: TGTGCCATCAGTGGGCTAGCGGGGAACACAGATACGCAGTATTTT.

This chain links TRBV20-1 with TRBJ1-1; 7 bases fit TRBD1. The CDR3 totals 14 residues. V gave up 0 bases and J gave up 11 bases; unmatched junction bases: 12. The germline gives CDR1 DFQATT, CDR2 SNEGSKA (reference sequence). The chain's CDR3 is CSARDTGARSRAFF. The CDR3 region has the DNA TGCAGTGCTAGAGATACAGGGGCGCGCTCGAGGGCTTTCTTT.

There are a few counts of this clonotype. The rearrangement joins TRBV29-1 to TRBJ2-7; D is perhaps TRBD2 (5 bases). Germline lookup yields CDR1 SQVTM and CDR2 ANQGSEA. This CDR3 is built from 12 residues. V was cut by 2 bases and J by 3 bases, with 8 bases left in between. CDR3 DNA: TGCAGCGTTGAATTAGGAGGCTACGAGCAGTACTTC. It is translated as CSVELGGYEQYF.

The gene calls are TRBV9 and TRBJ2-1; D is unresolved. CDR1 is SGDLS, CDR2 YYNGEE, per germline. CDR3 size: 16 residues. Trimming shortened V by 4 bases and J by 0 bases, and 14 bases separated the two germline ends. CDR3 sequence: CASSPRLGSSYNEQFF. The CDR3 DNA reads TGTGCCAGCAGCCCCAGGCTAGGAAGCTCCTACAATGAGCAGTTCTTC.

This clonotype was detected only a few times. In DNA, the CDR3 is TGCGCCAGCAGCTTGGGTCAGAACACCCAAGAGACCCAGTACTTC. It codes for CASSLGQNTQETQYF. This rearrangement joins TRBV5-1 to TRBJ2-5; D gene ambiguous. The V end lost 0 bases, the J end lost 1 base, and 10 bases lay between the germline ends. The germline V gene encodes CDR1 SGHRS and CDR2 YFSETQ. The CDR3 totals 15 residues.

Ten or more counts support this clonotype. The chain links TRBV6-5 to TRBJ1-1, with D tentatively TRBD1 (5 bases). Between the trimmed V and J ends, which lost 2 bases and 5 bases, there was a span of 12 bases. From germline, CDR1 is MNHEY and CDR2 SVGAGI. The CDR3 sequence is 14 residues long. Here the CDR3 reads CASSYGQGGTEAFF. DNA of the CDR3: TGTGCCAGCAGTTACGGCCAGGGCGGAACTGAAGCTTTCTTT.

In this sample, this clonotype turned up many times. The chain couples TRBV7-6 to TRBJ2-3; 8 bases match TRBD2. Looked up from germline, CDR1 is SGHVS and CDR2 is FNYEAQ. The CDR3 totals 17 residues. Trimming took 5 bases from V and 0 from J; bases not matched to a gene: 10. The CDR3 reads CASSAIRGLVSTDTQYF. CDR3 bases: TGTGCCAGCAGCGCCATTAGGGGACTAGTGAGCACAGATACGCAGTATTTT.

This clonotype has more than one count but fewer than ten. The rearrangement uses TRBV20-1 and TRBJ1-1, with 8 bases aligning to TRBD1. V dropped 1 base and J dropped 5; count of bases not matched to a gene: 6. The CDR3 contains 14 residues. The germline gives CDR1 DFQATT, CDR2 SNEGSKA (reference sequence). CDR3 in amino acids: CSARGTDRDTEAFF. The CDR3 DNA reads TGCAGTGCTAGAGGCACGGACAGGGATACTGAAGCTTTCTTT.

This clonotype was observed a few times. The chain recombines TRBV27 with TRBJ1-2; D unresolved. Germline values: CDR1 MNHEY, CDR2 SMNVEV (reference sequence). The CDR3 sequence is 14 residues long. V lost 4 bases, J lost 2 bases, and 11 bases lay in between. CDR3 nucleotides: TGTGCCAGCAGTTCCCCGATGATGAACTATGGCTACACCTTC. As protein: CASSSPMMNYGYTF.

This clonotype was detected a few times. V gene TRBV13 combines with J gene TRBJ1-2; D gene unclear. The CDR3 is made up of 14 amino acids. V lost 2 bases and J lost 9, with 16 bases in between. The germline gives CDR1 PRHDT, CDR2 FYEKMQ (reference sequence). In DNA form, the CDR3 reads TGTGCCAGCAGCTTAAGGGTCCCGGCTTTGAGCTACACCTTC. Its translation: CASSLRVPALSYTF.

The V call is TRBV7-8, the J call TRBJ1-1; D uncertain. The CDR3 spans 13 residues. The V gene lost 7 bases and the J gene lost 0 bases, with 9 bases spanning the gap. Per germline, CDR1 SGHVS and CDR2 FQNEAQ. This CDR3 is CASTINLNTEAFF. DNA for the CDR3: TGTGCCAGCACCATAAATCTGAACACTGAAGCTTTCTTT.

This clonotype was recorded many times. DNA for the CDR3: TGTGCCAGCAGTAGGGGAGGGGGAAACACCATATATTTT. As protein: CASSRGGGNTIYF. This chain connects TRBV6-5 to TRBJ1-3, with a tentative D call TRBD1 (5 bases). The CDR3 extends over 13 amino acids. Germline values: CDR1 MNHEY, CDR2 SVGAGI. V was cut by 5 bases and J by 4 bases, with 9 bases left in between.

This clonotype was observed at least ten times. The chain recombines TRBV28 with TRBJ1-2; D is ambiguous. This CDR3 is 15 amino acids long. Germline V CDR1 and CDR2: MDHEN, SYDVKM. V was trimmed by 2 bases and J by 0 bases, leaving 10 bases between them. CDR3 in DNA: TGTGCCAGCAGTTTAGAATGGGGTCCTAACTATGGCTACACCTTC. Protein: CASSLEWGPNYGYTF.

This clonotype appeared a few times. V usage is TRBV20-1 and J usage is TRBJ2-3; no reliable D call. The CDR3 is 14 residues long. Trimming took 3 bases from V and 3 from J, leaving 13 bases between them. CDR1 is DFQATT, CDR2 SNEGSKA, per germline (reference sequence). The CDR3 spells CSASDDNGTDTQYF. The CDR3 DNA reads as TGCAGTGCTAGTGACGACAACGGGACAGATACGCAGTATTTT.

This clonotype was counted many times. The chain joins TRBV6-1 to TRBJ2-7; D is unclear. Trimming took 7 bases from V and 4 from J, leaving 17 bases between them. The CDR3 covers 14 residues. Looked up from germline, CDR1 is MNHNS and CDR2 is SASEGT. CDR3 loop: CASTFDWDWYEQYF. CDR3 DNA sequence: TGTGCCAGCACCTTTGACTGGGATTGGTACGAGCAGTACTTC.

V usage is TRBV6-5 and J usage is TRBJ1-2; unclear D gene. CDR1 is MNHEY, CDR2 SVGAGI, per germline. V was shortened by 9 bases and J by 5 bases, with 22 bases between the two germline ends. The CDR3 is 15 amino acids. The CDR3 nucleotides read TGTGCCAGTCTGATGCACGGGTCATTGGGATATGGCTACACCTTC. Protein product: CASLMHGSLGYGYTF.